These 27 T cell receptor beta chains originate from one sample sequenced in a study of T cell repertoires in cytomegalovirus infection. Using its own MiXCR run on the reads, TCRdb lists one record per CDR3 protein. The sample records approximately 910,000 distinct CDR3 sequences, 31% being singletons. For these TCRs, the target antigens are not known. The sequencing here drew on cultured CD8+ T cells from PBMCs, taken from culture after CMV antigen stimulation. The source of these receptors is a human donor in good health (CMV status not recorded). Some clones in this sample may be carry-over from other donors' samples.

This sequence joins TRBV28 and TRBJ1-1; a possible D gene is TRBD1 (6 bases). Deletions cut 11 bases from V and 6 bases from J, with 16 bases between. The germline V gene encodes CDR1 MDHEN and CDR2 SYDVKM. The CDR3 consists of 12 residues. CDR3 nucleotides: TGTGCCGTAGGGGGGGGGAGGGCTGAAGCTTTCTTT. Amino acids: CAVGGGRAEAFF.

This clonotype was counted between two and nine times. This chain links TRBV19 with TRBJ1-5, with D perhaps matching TRBD1 (5 bases). CDR3 length: 14 residues. The germline V gene has CDR1 LNHDA and CDR2 SQIVND (reference sequence). Trimming left V 2 bases short and J 7 bases short, with 12 bases between. The DNA of the CDR3 is TGTGCCAGTAGTATATGGGGCAGGGAGCAGCCCCAGCATTTT. It is translated as CASSIWGREQPQHF.

A remark on this clonotype: The junction does not match germline at one end; this may be a read error. The rearrangement joins TRBV7-7 to TRBJ2-1; the D is unclear. The CDR3 length is 16 residues. Germline V gives CDR1 SSHAT, CDR2 FNYEAQ (reference sequence). CDR3 amino acids: CASSLKLWASYNEQFF. The CDR3 nucleotides read TGTGCTAGCAGCTTGAAATTGTGGGCTTCCTACAATGAGCAGTTCTTC.

DNA for the CDR3: TGTGCCAGCACCCCAGCCCAGGGGGCCACCTACGAGCAGTACTTC. Its translation: CASTPAQGATYEQYF. V usage is TRBV2 and J usage is TRBJ2-7; 8 nucleotides align to TRBD1. The germline V gene has CDR1 SNHLY and CDR2 FYNNEI. CDR3 length: 15 amino acids. The V gene end was trimmed by 7 bases and the J gene end by 2 bases; junction bases not matched to a gene: 10.

J is TRBJ2-3 and V is TRBV27; D is undetermined. CDR3 length: 15 residues. The ends were cut back, 5 bases at V and 1 base at J, with 13 bases in the middle. Germline values: CDR1 MNHEY, CDR2 SMNVEV (reference sequence). CDR3 sequence (DNA): TGTGCCAGCAGTATTAGATATGACGGCACAGATACGCAGTATTTT. This translates into CASSIRYDGTDTQYF.

For this clonotype: The junction departs from germline at one end; a sequencing error may be responsible. The gene calls are TRBV4-1 and TRBJ2-4, with D possibly being TRBD2 (6 bases). The CDR3 has 14 residues. Germline CDR1 and CDR2: MGHRA and YSYEKL. The CDR3 here is CTSSPFGGKNIQYF. CDR3 nucleotide sequence: TGCACCAGCAGCCCGTTCGGGGGCAAAAACATTCAGTACTTC.

This clonotype turned up a few times. The chain links TRBV7-6 to TRBJ1-4; D may be TRBD1 (5 bases). The CDR3 extends over 15 amino acids. Germline V gene sequence: CDR1 SGHVS, CDR2 FNYEAQ. Trimming took 5 bases from V and 3 from J, leaving 13 bases between them. The CDR3 protein is CASSNSGSSNEKLFF. CDR3 in DNA: TGTGCCAGCAGCAACTCAGGGAGTTCTAATGAAAAACTGTTTTTT.

The chain joins TRBV6-1 to TRBJ2-7; 8 bases agree with TRBD1. This CDR3 spans 12 amino acids. Trimming cost V 4 bases and J 5 bases; bases outside gene matches: 1. The germline CDR1 and CDR2 sequences are MNHNS and SASEGT. This CDR3 is CASSGQGNEQYF. Here the CDR3 DNA reads TGTGCCAGCAGTGGACAGGGGAACGAGCAGTACTTC.

This clonotype was seen more than once but under ten times. The chain is built from TRBV4-2 and TRBJ1-1, with D perhaps matching TRBD1 (5 bases). The ends were cut back, 0 bases at V and 4 bases at J, with 15 bases in the middle. The CDR3 loop spans 16 amino acids. Per germline, CDR1 LGHNA and CDR2 YNFKEQ. The CDR3 sequence: CASSQEGGIPGTEAFF. The DNA of the CDR3 is TGTGCCAGCAGCCAAGAGGGGGGGATCCCTGGCACTGAAGCTTTCTTT.

This clonotype showed up just a few times. The CDR3 region has the DNA TGTGCCAGCAGCGCTGGGGGGGCGCCCCCACTGAACGAGCAGTACTTC. Translating it yields CASSAGGAPPLNEQYF. The chain has TRBV7-9 and TRBJ2-7; D is perhaps TRBD2 (7 bases). CDR3 length equals 16 residues. V lost 5 bases, J lost 5 bases, and 22 bases lay in between. Germline V lookup: CDR1 SEHNR, CDR2 FQNEAQ (reference sequence).

This chain links TRBV6-5 with TRBJ1-5; 8 bases are shared with TRBD1. J lost 4 bases, V lost 8 bases, and 4 bases had no gene match. Germline V lookup: CDR1 MNHEY, CDR2 SVGAGI. The CDR3 loop spans 13 amino acids. The CDR3 nucleotides read TGTGCCAGCTGGACAGGGTGGAATCAGCCCCAGCATTTT. Protein sequence: CASWTGWNQPQHF.

This chain uses TRBV6-2 or TRBV6-3 with TRBJ2-6, with unresolved D. The ends were cut back, 8 bases at V and 0 bases at J, with 2 bases in the middle. The CDR3 spans 12 residues. Germline loops: CDR1 MNHEY, CDR2 SVGEGT. The CDR3 sequence is CASHSGANVLTF. DNA for the CDR3: TGTGCCAGCCACTCTGGGGCCAACGTCCTGACTTTC.

The chain has TRBV20-1 and TRBJ2-7, with a weak D call TRBD1 (6 bases). Germline CDR1 and CDR2: DFQATT and SNEGSKA (reference sequence). V lost 6 bases to trimming and J lost 1 base, with 13 bases between them. The CDR3 covers 13 residues. The CDR3 region is CSAELDSSYEQYV. The CDR3 nucleotides are TGCAGTGCCGAGTTGGACAGTTCCTACGAGCAGTACGTC.

With respect to this clonotype: One end of the junction does not line up with germline, which may come from a read error. This chain links TRBV7-9 with TRBJ1-2; TRBD1 matches at 10 bases. The CDR3 loop spans 15 amino acids. Germline CDR1 reads SEHNR; CDR2 reads FQNEAQ (reference sequence). The CDR3 loop reads CVSSLSTGGSNGYTF. The CDR3 DNA reads TGTGTCAGCAGCTTGTCGACAGGGGGCTCGAATGGCTACACCTTC.

The rearrangement joins TRBV7-9 to TRBJ2-1, with D tentatively TRBD2 (5 bases). The CDR3 is made up of 16 amino acids. Per the germline V gene, CDR1 is SEHNR and CDR2 is FQNEAQ (reference sequence). Trimming removed 4 bases at V and 3 bases at J, with 16 bases between. DNA of the CDR3: TGTGCCAGCAGCTCCGAACTAGTGGACGTCTACAATGAGCAGTTCTTC. It encodes CASSSELVDVYNEQFF.

This clonotype was recorded a few times. V is TRBV28 and J is TRBJ2-1; D is perhaps TRBD2 (5 bases). This CDR3 spans 15 amino acids. V gave up 2 bases and J gave up 8 bases, with 16 bases separating them. The germline V gene has CDR1 MDHEN and CDR2 SYDVKM. The CDR3 protein is CASSLGVGWRDEQFF. In DNA form, the CDR3 reads TGTGCCAGCAGTTTAGGGGTAGGGTGGCGGGATGAGCAGTTCTTC.

This rearrangement joins TRBV6-5 to TRBJ2-1; tentative D call: TRBD1 (6 bases). Germline V gene data show CDR1 as MNHEY and CDR2 as SVGAGI. This CDR3 is 15 amino acids long. Trimming left V 5 bases short and J 4 bases short, with 15 bases between. The CDR3 sequence is CASSQIAGAYNEQFF. As DNA, the CDR3 is TGTGCCAGCAGTCAAATTGCAGGGGCGTACAATGAGCAGTTCTTC.

V usage is TRBV28 and J usage is TRBJ2-1, with a weak D call TRBD1 (6 bases). CDR3 length: 13 amino acids. The germline gives CDR1 MDHEN, CDR2 SYDVKM. Trimming cost V 4 bases and J 12 bases, with 16 bases left between them. The CDR3 DNA reads TGTGCCAGCAGTTACATCCAGGGGCTAGTGCAGTTCTTC. Its protein is CASSYIQGLVQFF.

J is TRBJ2-5 and V is TRBV6-1, with 9 bases that match TRBD2. Trimming removed 3 bases from V and 5 bases from J; junction bases left unmatched: 13. CDR1 MNHNS and CDR2 SASEGT come from the germline V gene. CDR3 size: 17 residues. This chain's CDR3 is CASSDPLIIAGVETQYF. In nucleotides, the CDR3 is TGTGCCAGCAGTGATCCCCTTATAATAGCGGGGGTTGAGACCCAGTACTTC.

This clonotype was seen a handful of times. V and J are TRBV12-3 or TRBV12-4 and TRBJ1-2; D might be TRBD1 (6 bases). The CDR3 sequence is 14 residues long. V gave up 7 bases and J gave up 8 bases, with 20 bases separating them. The CDR3 here is CASKGRGPQSGYTF. CDR3 coding DNA: TGTGCCAGCAAGGGCAGGGGCCCTCAAAGCGGCTACACCTTC.

In its sample, this clonotype was seen a few times. One end of the junction is discordant with germline, which a read error may explain. The CDR3 is CGAGTGRETQYF. CDR3 DNA: TGCGGGGCCGGGACAGGGAGAGAGACCCAGTACTTC. The rearrangement joins TRBV6-5 to TRBJ2-5; 9 bases fit TRBD1. This CDR3 is 12 amino acids long. Germline CDR1 MNHEY, CDR2 SVGAGI.

This clonotype was observed a few times. The rearrangement joins TRBV7-4 to TRBJ1-1; a weak D match, TRBD1 (5 bases). The germline V gene has CDR1 SGHVT and CDR2 SQSDAQ. V shed 7 bases and J shed 7 bases, with 13 bases lying between them. There are 12 residues in the CDR3. This chain's CDR3 is CASNPGGSEAFF. The CDR3 DNA follows: TGTGCCAGCAACCCCGGGGGGAGTGAAGCTTTCTTT.

This chain joins TRBV7-9 and TRBJ2-4; 7 positions match TRBD2. CDR1 SEHNR and CDR2 FQNEAQ come from the germline V gene (reference sequence). The CDR3 spans 18 residues. The V and J ends lost 5 bases and 0 bases, in that order; junction bases with no gene match: 13. The CDR3 loop reads CASSPPPGLTLAKNIQYF. CDR3 DNA: TGTGCCAGCAGCCCCCCTCCGGGACTAACTTTAGCCAAAAACATTCAGTACTTC.

This clonotype was seen more than once but under ten times. A much bigger clone sits one base away, suggesting this may be a read error. The CDR3 protein is CASTPLGPYNEQFF. The CDR3 nucleotides are TGTGCCAGCACCCCCCTCGGGCCTTACAATGAGCAGTTCTTC. V usage is TRBV6-5 and J usage is TRBJ2-1, with no clear D. Per germline, CDR1 MNHEY and CDR2 SVGAGI. Deletions cut 7 bases from V and 4 bases from J, with 14 bases between. The CDR3 loop spans 14 amino acids.

This clonotype occurred a few times. V usage is TRBV7-2 and J usage is TRBJ2-3; no reliable D call. This CDR3 has 14 residues. Germline CDR1 reads SGHTA; CDR2 reads FQGNSA. Trimming took off 3 bases at V and 2 bases at J, with 9 bases between the two ends. The chain's CDR3 is CASSLLNPTDTQYF. The CDR3 nucleotides read TGTGCCAGCAGCTTGCTGAACCCCACAGATACGCAGTATTTT.

Regarding this clonotype: No conserved phenylalanine or tryptophan is present at the end of the CDR3, so a read error is the likely explanation. The chain combines TRBV6-5 with TRBJ2-3; unclear D gene. V was cut by 7 bases and J by 3 bases, with 11 bases left in between. The germline V gene encodes CDR1 MNHEY and CDR2 SVGAGI. The CDR3 is 13 residues long. This CDR3 reads CASTAVWTDTQYS. In DNA form, the CDR3 reads TGTGCCAGCACCGCGGTCTGGACAGATACGCAGTATTCT.

The chain uses TRBV12-3 or TRBV12-4 and TRBJ1-6; 7 bases agree with TRBD1. The CDR3 consists of 14 residues. With V trimmed by 3 bases and J by 9 bases, 5 bases remained unmatched. The CDR3 nucleotides read TGTGCCAGCAGTTTTGGCAGGGGGGGTTCACCCCTCCACTTT. Translation gives CASSFGRGGSPLHF.